The 26 T cell receptor beta chains below all came from one sample that was sequenced in a study of PD-1 blockade in classical Hodgkin lymphoma. Each patient's relapse followed autologous stem cell transplantation, and brentuximab vedotin exposure varied. Repertoires were generated with immunoSEQ multiplex PCR, while TCRdb's copy carries only in-frame clones and drops some. The sample shows 55,000 to 60,000 clones, about 91% of them seen only once. The specimen was peripheral blood mononuclear cells (PBMCs), collected before the second cycle of nivolumab. These receptor sequences come from a human donor with classical Hodgkin lymphoma.

In its sample, this clone was seen a few times. The chain employs TRBV11-2 and TRBJ1-2, with TRBD1 matching over 9 bases. Germline CDR1 SGHAT, CDR2 FQNNGV. Unmatched junction bases numbered 6, after V lost 2 bases and J lost 5 bases. This CDR3 contains 15 residues. This CDR3 is CASSLIPGTGYGYTF. The CDR3 coding sequence is TGTGCCAGCAGCTTAATCCCCGGGACAGGGTATGGCTACACCTTC.

This rearrangement joins TRBV27 to TRBJ1-2; weak D call: TRBD1 (5 bases). Trimming left V 2 bases short and J 8 bases short, with 12 bases between. Germline V lookup: CDR1 MNHEY, CDR2 SMNVEV (reference sequence). This CDR3 region has 13 residues. DNA of the CDR3: TGTGCCAGCAGTTTAGGCAGGGATGGCGGCTACACCTTC. This encodes CASSLGRDGGYTF.

The chain has TRBV7-7 and TRBJ1-2; no clear D. The CDR3 is made up of 12 amino acids. Germline lookup yields CDR1 SSHAT and CDR2 FNYEAQ (reference sequence). V was trimmed by 5 bases and J by 7 bases, leaving 11 bases between them. In nucleotides, the CDR3 is TGTGCCAGCAGCCTCAGCCTAACTGGCTACACCTTC. Encoded protein: CASSLSLTGYTF.

The rearrangement joins TRBV27 to TRBJ2-1; 11 bases agree with TRBD2. Germline CDR1 and CDR2: MNHEY and SMNVEV (reference sequence). Trimming took 3 bases from V and 9 from J; bases not matched to a gene: 7. This CDR3 region has 15 residues. The CDR3 loop reads CASSLYLAGGGEQFF. CDR3 bases: TGTGCCAGCAGTTTGTATCTAGCGGGAGGAGGTGAGCAGTTCTTC.

The chain joins TRBV28 to TRBJ1-5; maybe TRBD1 (5 bases). The CDR3 length is 15 residues. V was shortened by 3 bases and J by 6 bases, with 15 bases between the two germline ends. The germline gives CDR1 MDHEN, CDR2 SYDVKM. DNA of the CDR3: TGTGCCAGCAGTTTTGGCAGGGCCGCGGCTCAGCCCCAGCATTTT. This translates into CASSFGRAAAQPQHF.

This chain uses TRBV7-9 with TRBJ2-3; a possible D gene is TRBD2 (5 bases). Germline V gene sequence: CDR1 SEHNR, CDR2 FQNEAQ (reference sequence). The CDR3 totals 14 residues. Trimming removed 3 bases from V and 4 bases from J, with 11 bases in between. CDR3 nucleotide sequence: TGTGCCAGCAGCTTTCGGGATAACCCAGATACGCAGTATTTT. It yields the protein CASSFRDNPDTQYF.

The CDR3 here is CASSLQGRGNTIYF. The CDR3, as DNA: TGTGCCAGCAGCTTACAGGGGCGGGGAAACACCATATATTTT. The chain recombines TRBV7-6 with TRBJ1-3; D might be TRBD1 (6 bases). Germline V CDR1 and CDR2: SGHVS, FNYEAQ. The CDR3 is 14 residues long. V was clipped by 2 bases and J by 4 bases, with 9 bases between them.

The chain employs TRBV27 and TRBJ2-6, with TRBD1 matching 7 bases. The CDR3 runs 18 residues. V shed 2 bases, J shed 0 bases, and the junction held 7 bases outside the gene matches. Germline CDR1 and CDR2: MNHEY and SMNVEV (reference sequence). The CDR3 reads CASSLETGALSGANVLTF. The CDR3 DNA sequence: TGTGCCAGCAGTTTAGAAACAGGGGCGCTCTCTGGGGCCAACGTCCTGACTTTC.

The CDR3 nucleotides are TGTGCCAGCAGCTTAGATCATGGAAGCGGGAGGGGTTACGAGCAGTACTTC. Its protein is CASSLDHGSGRGYEQYF. The chain recombines TRBV11-2 with TRBJ2-7; 10 bases are shared with TRBD2. Germline V gives CDR1 SGHAT, CDR2 FQNNGV. The CDR3 runs to 17 residues. V dropped 0 bases and J dropped 4; count of bases not matched to a gene: 9.

V usage is TRBV7-6 and J usage is TRBJ2-7; D possibly corresponds to TRBD2 (5 bases). V lost 1 base and J lost 2, with 12 bases in between. The V gene's germline CDR1 is SGHVS and CDR2 FNYEAQ. The CDR3 spans 15 residues. The CDR3 nucleotides read TGTGCCAGCAGCTTAGAAATCTCCGGGACCTACGAGCAGTACTTC. Translating it yields CASSLEISGTYEQYF.

V gene TRBV27 combines with J gene TRBJ2-3; D unclear. V gave up 1 base and J gave up 2 bases, with 10 bases separating them. Germline assignment: CDR1 MNHEY and CDR2 SMNVEV (reference sequence). The CDR3 contains 15 residues. CDR3 sequence reads: CASSLWGVLTDTQYF. The CDR3, as DNA: TGTGCCAGCAGTTTATGGGGTGTCCTCACAGATACGCAGTATTTT.

This clone was seen a handful of times. The chain has TRBV6-5 and TRBJ1-2; 8 nucleotides line up with TRBD1. The CDR3 has 14 residues. With 5 bases clipped from V and 8 bases from J, the junction kept 10 bases outside the gene matches. Germline CDR1 and CDR2: MNHEY and SVGAGI. CDR3 in amino acids: CASSGPGQVKGYTF. Here the CDR3 DNA reads TGTGCCAGCAGTGGACCGGGACAGGTTAAGGGCTACACCTTC.

The chain joins TRBV4-3 to TRBJ2-7, with 10 nucleotides matching TRBD2. CDR1 LGHNA and CDR2 YSLEER come from the germline V gene. This CDR3 has 15 residues. Trimming at V came to 1 base and at J to 3 bases, leaving 3 bases not matched to a gene. CDR3: CASSQAASGGYEQYF. The DNA of the CDR3 is TGCGCCAGCAGCCAAGCGGCTAGCGGGGGCTACGAGCAGTACTTC.

The chain is built from TRBV27 and TRBJ1-5; D perhaps matches TRBD1 (5 bases). CDR3 length: 16 residues. V lost 1 base, J lost 2 bases, and 12 bases lay in between. The germline CDR1 and CDR2 sequences are MNHEY and SMNVEV (reference sequence). In DNA, the CDR3 is TGTGCCAGCAGTTTATTAACGGGGGTAGGCAATCAGCCCCAGCATTTT. Protein: CASSLLTGVGNQPQHF.

The gene calls are TRBV7-9 and TRBJ1-4; 8 bases are shared with TRBD1. The CDR3 has 15 amino acids. V lost 5 bases, J lost 8 bases, and 10 bases stayed unmatched. The germline gives CDR1 SEHNR, CDR2 FQNEAQ (reference sequence). The CDR3, as DNA: TGTGCCAGCAGCGCGACGCAGGGGGCTGGCGAAAAACTGTTTTTT. This encodes CASSATQGAGEKLFF.

This chain links TRBV9 with TRBJ1-4; D is unresolved. V gave up 1 base and J gave up 5 bases, with 6 bases separating them. The CDR3 loop spans 13 amino acids. Germline V lookup: CDR1 SGDLS, CDR2 YYNGEE. CDR3 amino acids: CASSVRSNEKLFF. In nucleotides, the CDR3 is TGTGCCAGCAGCGTACGTTCGAATGAAAAACTGTTTTTT. Based on the CDR3 plus reference TRBV9 and TRBJ1-4, the full variable domain is DSGVTQTPKHLITATGQRVTLRCSPRSGDLSVYWYQQSLDQGLQFLIQYYNGEERAKGNILERFSAQQFPDLHSELNLSSLELGDSALYFCASSVRSNEKLFFGSGTQLSVL.

V and J are TRBV5-6 and TRBJ2-7; D possibly corresponds to TRBD1 (6 bases). The CDR3 has 15 residues. Trimming took 0 bases from V and 5 from J, leaving 15 bases between them. Germline values: CDR1 SGHDT, CDR2 YYEEEE. The CDR3, as DNA: TGTGCCAGCAGCTTGGGTGCAGGGGTAGCAAACGAGCAGTACTTC. This sequence encodes CASSLGAGVANEQYF.

This clone was observed a single time. This rearrangement joins TRBV7-6 to TRBJ2-7; 11 bases fit TRBD2. The CDR3 is made up of 19 amino acids. Per the germline V gene, CDR1 is SGHVS and CDR2 is FNYEAQ. V trimming: 1 base; J trimming: 7 bases; junction bases outside the gene matches: 18. CDR3 protein: CASSLGDGRTSGRLTEQYF. The CDR3 DNA sequence: TGTGCCAGCAGCTTAGGTGACGGTCGGACTAGCGGGCGCCTTACGGAGCAGTACTTC. Full variable domain (missing parts from reference TRBV7-6 and TRBJ2-7): GAGVSQSPRYKVTKRGQDVALRCDPISGHVSLYWYRQALGQGPEFLTYFNYEAQQDKSGLPNDRFSAERPEGSISTLTIQRTEQRDSAMYRCASSLGDGRTSGRLTEQYFGPGTRLTVT.

The chain joins TRBV30 to TRBJ1-3; maybe TRBD1 (6 bases). This CDR3 region has 17 residues. Per the germline V gene, CDR1 is GTSNPN and CDR2 is SVGIG (reference sequence). Trimming left V 4 bases short and J 0 bases short, with 19 bases between. The CDR3 loop reads CAWNSDRTDRSGNTIYF. CDR3 bases: TGTGCCTGGAATTCAGACAGGACTGATCGCTCTGGAAACACCATATATTTT. Variable domain in full (rest from reference TRBV30 and TRBJ1-3): SQTIHQWPATLVQPVGSPLSLECTVEGTSNPNLYWYRQAAGRGLQLLFYSVGIGQISSEVPQNLSASRPQDRQFILSSKKLLLSDSGFYLCAWNSDRTDRSGNTIYFGEGSWLTVV.

The chain joins TRBV5-5 to TRBJ2-2; D is unresolved. The CDR3 is 14 amino acids. CDR1 SGHKS and CDR2 YYEKEE come from the germline V gene (reference sequence). V lost 0 bases and J 1 base, leaving 4 bases between the germline ends. CDR3 DNA: TGTGCCAGCAGCTTGGGACAGAACACCGGGGAGCTGTTTTTT. This encodes CASSLGQNTGELFF.

This sequence joins TRBV9 and TRBJ1-1, with D hard to call. The CDR3 length is 13 residues. Germline V gene data show CDR1 as SGDLS and CDR2 as YYNGEE. V was cut by 0 bases and J by 2 bases, with 5 bases left in between. CDR3 loop: CASSVGSNTEAFF. The DNA for the CDR3 is TGTGCCAGCAGCGTAGGCAGTAACACTGAAGCTTTCTTT.

The V gene is TRBV5-4, the J gene TRBJ1-1; 7 positions agree with TRBD1. The CDR3 length is 15 residues. Germline CDR1 reads SGHNT; CDR2 reads YYREEE (reference sequence). Losses at the gene ends were 4 bases for V and 7 bases for J; bases not matched to a gene: 13. The CDR3 nucleotides read TGTGCCAGCAGCCCACAACGACAGGGTTTGGGTGAAGCTTTCTTT. Translation: CASSPQRQGLGEAFF.

Concerning this clone: Other DNA sequences of this sample code for an identical CDR3. The J gene is TRBJ2-7, the V gene TRBV7-9; 7 bases are shared with TRBD2. V was pared by 1 base and J by 6 bases, with 0 bases of the junction left unmatched. The CDR3 is made up of 12 amino acids. The germline V gene encodes CDR1 SEHNR and CDR2 FQNEAQ (reference sequence). CDR3 loop: CASSLGGGEQYF. The CDR3 nucleotides read TGTGCCAGCAGCTTAGGGGGGGGCGAGCAGTACTTC.

The CDR3 DNA reads TGTGCCAGCAGCCACGGGACAGCTAACACCTACGAGCAGTACTTC. This translates into CASSHGTANTYEQYF. The rearrangement links TRBV5-4 to TRBJ2-7; 7 positions match TRBD1. V trimming: 4 bases; J trimming: 2 bases; junction bases outside the gene matches: 9. This CDR3 spans 15 amino acids. CDR1 SGHNT and CDR2 YYREEE come from the germline V gene (reference sequence).

This rearrangement joins TRBV5-1 to TRBJ1-1; D call uncertain. The CDR3 runs to 14 residues. Germline CDR1 SGHRS, CDR2 YFSETQ. V was trimmed by 4 bases and J by 3 bases, leaving 13 bases between them. CDR3 DNA: TGCGCCAGCAGCCTTTGGTCGAGTCACACTGAAGCTTTCTTT. It specifies CASSLWSSHTEAFF.

This clone showed up just once. The CDR3 spells CASSLDGSLAGGEQFF. Here the CDR3 DNA reads TGTGCCAGCAGCTTAGACGGCAGTTTAGCAGGGGGAGAGCAGTTCTTC. The chain recombines TRBV7-8 with TRBJ2-1; 7 nucleotides line up with TRBD1. V trimming: 1 base; J trimming: 10 bases; junction bases outside the gene matches: 13. The CDR3 sequence is 16 residues long. Germline V gene lookup returns CDR1 SGHVS and CDR2 FQNEAQ.